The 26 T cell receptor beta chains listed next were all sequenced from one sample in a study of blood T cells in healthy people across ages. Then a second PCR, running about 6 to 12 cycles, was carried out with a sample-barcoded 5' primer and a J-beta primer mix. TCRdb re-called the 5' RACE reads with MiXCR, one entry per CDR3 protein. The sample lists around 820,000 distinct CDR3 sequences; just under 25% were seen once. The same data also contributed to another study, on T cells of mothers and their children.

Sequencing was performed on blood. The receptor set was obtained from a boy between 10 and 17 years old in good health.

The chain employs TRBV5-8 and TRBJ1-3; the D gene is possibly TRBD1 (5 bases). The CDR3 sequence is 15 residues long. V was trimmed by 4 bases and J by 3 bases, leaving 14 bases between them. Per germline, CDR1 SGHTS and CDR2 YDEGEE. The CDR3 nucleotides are TGTGCCAGCAGCCTGTTTCGAACAGGTGGAAACACCATATATTTT. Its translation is CASSLFRTGGNTIYF.

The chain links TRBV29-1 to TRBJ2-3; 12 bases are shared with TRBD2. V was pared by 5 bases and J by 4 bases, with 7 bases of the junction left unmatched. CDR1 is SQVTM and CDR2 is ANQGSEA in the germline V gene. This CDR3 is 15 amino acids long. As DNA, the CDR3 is TGCAGCGTTTATACGACTAGCGGGAGCCCAGATACGCAGTATTTT. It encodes CSVYTTSGSPDTQYF.

The DNA for the CDR3 is TGTGCCAGCAGCTTAGTGTCCTACCCGAACACCGGGGAGCTGTTTTTT. The encoded protein is CASSLVSYPNTGELFF. This chain links TRBV7-8 with TRBJ2-2; D call uncertain. CDR3 size: 16 residues. CDR1 is SGHVS and CDR2 is FQNEAQ in the germline V gene. Trimming took 1 base from V and 0 from J, leaving 9 bases between them.

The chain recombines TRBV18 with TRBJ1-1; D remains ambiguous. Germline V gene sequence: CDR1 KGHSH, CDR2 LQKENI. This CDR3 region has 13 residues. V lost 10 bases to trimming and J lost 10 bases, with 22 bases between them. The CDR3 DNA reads TGTGCCATCCGGTTCACTGACGGGGTGGGAGCTTTCTTT. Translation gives CAIRFTDGVGAFF.

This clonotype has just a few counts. DNA of the CDR3: TGCGCCAGCTATAGGTCAGCGGGAGAGGGAGAGACCCAGTACTTC. As protein: CASYRSAGEGETQYF. This chain connects TRBV5-1 to TRBJ2-5, with 8 bases that match TRBD2. CDR1 and CDR2 from the germline V gene are SGHRS and YFSETQ. CDR3 length: 15 residues. V lost 7 bases, J lost 4 bases, and 12 bases stayed unmatched.

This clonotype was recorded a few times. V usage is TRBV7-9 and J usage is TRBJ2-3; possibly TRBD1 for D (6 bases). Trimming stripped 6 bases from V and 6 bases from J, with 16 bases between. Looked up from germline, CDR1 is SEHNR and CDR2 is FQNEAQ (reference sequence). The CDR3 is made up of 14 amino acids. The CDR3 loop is CASSWNTGMDTQYF. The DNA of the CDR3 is TGTGCCAGCAGTTGGAACACAGGGATGGATACGCAGTATTTT.

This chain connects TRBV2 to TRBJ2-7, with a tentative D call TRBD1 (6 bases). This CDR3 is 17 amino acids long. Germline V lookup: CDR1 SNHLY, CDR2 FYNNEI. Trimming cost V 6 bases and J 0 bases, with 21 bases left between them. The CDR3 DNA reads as TGTGCCAGCAGAGCACAGGGCTGGGACGTTAGCTCCTACGAGCAGTACTTC. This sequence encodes CASRAQGWDVSSYEQYF.

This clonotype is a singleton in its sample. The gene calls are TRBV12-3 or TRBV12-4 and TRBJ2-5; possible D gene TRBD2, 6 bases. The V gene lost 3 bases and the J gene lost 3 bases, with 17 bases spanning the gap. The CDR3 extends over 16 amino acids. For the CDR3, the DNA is TGTGCCAGCAGTTTTGGTGGTTCGTGGGGGGAAGAGACCCAGTACTTC. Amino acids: CASSFGGSWGEETQYF.

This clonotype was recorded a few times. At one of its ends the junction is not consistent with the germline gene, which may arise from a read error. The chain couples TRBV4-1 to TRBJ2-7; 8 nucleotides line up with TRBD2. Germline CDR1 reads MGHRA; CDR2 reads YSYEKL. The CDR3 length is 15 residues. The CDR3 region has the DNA TGCGCCAGTAGCCAAGATCTTGCGGGAGGTCCCGAGCAGTACTTC. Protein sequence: CASSQDLAGGPEQYF.

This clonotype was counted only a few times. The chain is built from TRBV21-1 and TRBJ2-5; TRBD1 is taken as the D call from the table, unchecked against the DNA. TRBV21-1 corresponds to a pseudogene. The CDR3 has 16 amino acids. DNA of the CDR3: TGTGCCAGCAGCAAATGGAACAGGGTTTTCCAAGAGACCCAGTACTTC. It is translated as CASSKWNRVFQETQYF.

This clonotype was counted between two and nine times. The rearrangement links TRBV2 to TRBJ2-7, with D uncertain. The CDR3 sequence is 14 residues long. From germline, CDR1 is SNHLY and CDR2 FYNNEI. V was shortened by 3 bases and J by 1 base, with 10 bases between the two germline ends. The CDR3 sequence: CASSDGDGSYEQYF. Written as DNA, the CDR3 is TGTGCCAGCAGTGACGGCGACGGTTCCTACGAGCAGTACTTC.

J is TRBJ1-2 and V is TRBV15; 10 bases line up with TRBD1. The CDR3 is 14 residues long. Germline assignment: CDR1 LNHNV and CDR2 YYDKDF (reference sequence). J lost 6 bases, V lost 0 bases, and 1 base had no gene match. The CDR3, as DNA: TGTGCCACCAGCAGAGAGGGACAGGGGAATGGCTACACCTTC. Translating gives CATSREGQGNGYTF.

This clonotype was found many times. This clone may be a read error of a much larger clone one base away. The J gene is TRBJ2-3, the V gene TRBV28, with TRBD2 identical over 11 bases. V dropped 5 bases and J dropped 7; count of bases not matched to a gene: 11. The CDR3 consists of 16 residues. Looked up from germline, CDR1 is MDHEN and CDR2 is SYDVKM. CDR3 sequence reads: CASSSPGTSGEHTQYF. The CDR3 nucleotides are TGTGCCAGCAGTAGCCCCGGGACTAGCGGAGAGCATACGCAGTATTTT.

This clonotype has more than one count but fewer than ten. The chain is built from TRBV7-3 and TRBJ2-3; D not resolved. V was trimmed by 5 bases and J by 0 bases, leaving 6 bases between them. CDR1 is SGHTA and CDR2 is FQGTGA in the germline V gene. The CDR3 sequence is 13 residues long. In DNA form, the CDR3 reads TGTGCCAGCAGCATTACTAGCACAGATACGCAGTATTTT. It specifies CASSITSTDTQYF. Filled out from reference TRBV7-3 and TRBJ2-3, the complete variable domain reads GAGVSQTPSNKVTEKGKYVELRCDPISGHTALYWYRQSLGQGPEFLIYFQGTGAADDSGLPNDRFFAVRPEGSVSTLKIQRTERGDSAVYLCASSITSTDTQYFGPGTRLTVL.

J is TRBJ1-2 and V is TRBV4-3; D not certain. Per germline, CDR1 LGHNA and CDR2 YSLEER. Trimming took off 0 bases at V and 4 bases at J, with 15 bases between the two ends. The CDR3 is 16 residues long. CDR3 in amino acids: CASSQEAGPDPYGYTF. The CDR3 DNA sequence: TGCGCCAGCAGCCAAGAGGCAGGACCGGATCCCTATGGCTACACCTTC.

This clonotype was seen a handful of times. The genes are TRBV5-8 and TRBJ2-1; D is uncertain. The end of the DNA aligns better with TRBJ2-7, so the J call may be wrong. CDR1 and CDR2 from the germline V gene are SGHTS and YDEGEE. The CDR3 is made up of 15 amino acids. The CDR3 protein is CASSWVRTVTYEQYF. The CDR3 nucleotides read TGTGCCAGCAGCTGGGTTAGGACGGTCACCTACGAGCAGTACTTC.

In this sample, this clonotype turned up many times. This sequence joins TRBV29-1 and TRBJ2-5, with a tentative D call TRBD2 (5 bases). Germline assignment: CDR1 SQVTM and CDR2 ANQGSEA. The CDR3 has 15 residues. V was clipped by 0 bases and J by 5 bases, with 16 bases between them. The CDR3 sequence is CSVEDLVLVGETQYF. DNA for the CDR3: TGCAGCGTTGAAGATCTTGTACTAGTTGGTGAGACCCAGTACTTC. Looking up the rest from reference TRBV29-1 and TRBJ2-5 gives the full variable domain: SAVISQKPSRDICQRGTSLTIQCQVDSQVTMMFWYRQQPGQSLTLIATANQGSEATYESGFVIDKFPISRPNLTFSTLTVSNMSPEDSSIYLCSVEDLVLVGETQYFGPGTRLLVL.

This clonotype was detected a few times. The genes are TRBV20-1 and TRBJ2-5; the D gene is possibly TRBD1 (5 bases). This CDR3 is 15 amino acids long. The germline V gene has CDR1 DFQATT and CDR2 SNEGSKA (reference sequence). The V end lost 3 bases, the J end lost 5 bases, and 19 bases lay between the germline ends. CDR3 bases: TGCAGTGCTAGGGGGCCCCCACGTTGGAAGGAGACCCAGTACTTC. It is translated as CSARGPPRWKETQYF.

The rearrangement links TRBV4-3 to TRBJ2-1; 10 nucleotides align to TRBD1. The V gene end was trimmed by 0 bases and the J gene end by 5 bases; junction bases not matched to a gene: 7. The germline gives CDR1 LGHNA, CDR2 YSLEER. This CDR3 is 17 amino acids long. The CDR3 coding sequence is TGCGCCAGCAGCCAAGATCCAGGGACAGGGGTTGACAATGAGCAGTTCTTC. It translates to CASSQDPGTGVDNEQFF.

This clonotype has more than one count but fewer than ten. The DNA for the CDR3 is TGTGCCAGCAGTTTAGCCGTCCCGAACGAGCAGTACTTC. Its translation: CASSLAVPNEQYF. This chain links TRBV12-3 or TRBV12-4 with TRBJ2-1, with D hard to call. The J call may be in error: the DNA end matches TRBJ2-7 better. The CDR3 is 13 residues long.

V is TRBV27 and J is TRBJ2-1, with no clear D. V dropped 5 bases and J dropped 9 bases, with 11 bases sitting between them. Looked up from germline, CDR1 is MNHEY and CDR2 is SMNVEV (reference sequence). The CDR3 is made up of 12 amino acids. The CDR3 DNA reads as TGTGCCAGCAGTGCAAATCCCCCTGAGCAGTTCTTC. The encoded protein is CASSANPPEQFF.

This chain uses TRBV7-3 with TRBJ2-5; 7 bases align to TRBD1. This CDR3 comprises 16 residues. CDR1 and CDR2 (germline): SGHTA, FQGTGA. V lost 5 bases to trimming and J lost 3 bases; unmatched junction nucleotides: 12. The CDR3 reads CASSIPLTGKKETQYF. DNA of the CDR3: TGTGCCAGCAGCATCCCTTTGACAGGGAAAAAAGAGACCCAGTACTTC.

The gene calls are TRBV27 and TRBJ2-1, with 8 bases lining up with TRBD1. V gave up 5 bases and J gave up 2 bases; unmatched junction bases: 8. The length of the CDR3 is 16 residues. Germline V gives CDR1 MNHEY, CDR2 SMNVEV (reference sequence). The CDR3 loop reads CASSILQGDAYNEQFF. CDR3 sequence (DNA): TGTGCCAGCAGTATCCTACAGGGGGACGCCTACAATGAGCAGTTCTTC.

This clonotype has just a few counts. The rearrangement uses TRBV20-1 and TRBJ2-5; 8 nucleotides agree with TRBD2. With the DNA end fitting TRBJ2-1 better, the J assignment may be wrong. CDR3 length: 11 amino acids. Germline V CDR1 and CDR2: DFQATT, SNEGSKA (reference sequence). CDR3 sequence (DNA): TGCAGGGGACTAGGCATCAATGAGCAGTTCTTC. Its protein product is CRGLGINEQFF.

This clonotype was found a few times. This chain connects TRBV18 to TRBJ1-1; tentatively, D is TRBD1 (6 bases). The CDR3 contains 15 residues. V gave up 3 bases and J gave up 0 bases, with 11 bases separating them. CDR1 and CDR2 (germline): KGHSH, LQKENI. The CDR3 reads CASSPDSFMNTEAFF. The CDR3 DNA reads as TGTGCCAGCTCACCGGACAGTTTTATGAACACTGAAGCTTTCTTT.

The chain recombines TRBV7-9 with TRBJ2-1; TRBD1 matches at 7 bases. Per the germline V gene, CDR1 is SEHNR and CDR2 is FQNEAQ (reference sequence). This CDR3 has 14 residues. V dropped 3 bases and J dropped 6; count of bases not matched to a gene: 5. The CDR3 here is CASSLSSGGNEQFF. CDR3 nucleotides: TGTGCCAGCAGCTTGAGTTCAGGGGGCAATGAGCAGTTCTTC.